This paragraph reports one T cell receptor beta chain. Its antigen is not yet known. There are no base qualities to consult, and no much larger clone falls within one base. Other DNA sequences from this sample encode an identical CDR3 as well. The CDR3 starts with the cysteine, ends with the phenylalanine, and has 12 residues. Left in the record is the CDR3 DNA by itself, 36 bases read in frame from the first base. CDR1 and CDR2, looked up from the germline V gene, are SGDLS and YYNGEE. Deletion took 2 bases off V and 6 bases off J, with a span of 3 bases between the germline ends. The method behind the library was the immunoSEQ multiplex PCR assay. RNA was extracted from all samples and reverse transcribed into cDNA as template for TCR sequencing. First-strand cDNA was synthesized using SuperScript III with a 2:1 mix of oligo-dT and random hexamers. A synthetic immune receptor repertoire was used to measure amplification bias, and any remaining bias was corrected computationally. Turning to the authors' computational methods: Raw reads were preprocessed to remove errors, and CDR3 was defined according to IMGT conventions as the region from the conserved cysteine to phenylalanine. Clonality was computed by normalizing Shannon entropy by log2 of the number of productive unique TCRs and subtracting the result from 1. Whether each scalp clone was CD4 or CD8 was inferred by checking scalp TCRbeta sequences against the CD4 and CD8 repertoires from sorted blood. TCRdb's version of the immuneACCESS table is confined to in-frame rearrangements and falls short of the full clone set. An unresolved V gene accounts for under half of the shortfall where checked; the remainder is of unknown origin. That table furnishes V, J and clone size, whereas the DNA furnished D and trimming. Here the sample has 150,000 to 200,000 clones; roughly 50% occur a single time. Clones ranked in the top ten supply 11% of the sample.

The sample originates from a study of CD8+ T cells in alopecia areata (dated by TCRdb to between 2017 and 2018). As for the study more broadly: Treated patients were enrolled in an open-label pilot trial of oral tofacitinib at 5 to 10 mg twice daily for moderate-to-severe alopecia areata. Tofacitinib was given for 6 to 18 months, followed by 6 months of follow-up off drug to assess delayed response and recurrence. For the treated patients, the SALT score, which quantifies what percentage of scalp surface area is affected, served as the measure of disease severity. The study used high-throughput TCRbeta sequencing to examine T cell clonal expansion in alopecia areata, in both the C3H/HeJ mouse model and human patients. Scalp tissue and sorted CD4+ and CD8+ peripheral blood T cells from patchy and totalis/universalis alopecia areata patients and from healthy controls were covered by human TCRbeta sequencing. Patients on tofacitinib were biopsied at baseline and after 4 and 24 weeks of treatment, and several of the patients also had a later scalp biopsy. Scalp clonality was compared among normal scalp (n=4), patchy alopecia areata scalp (n=8), and alopecia totalis/universalis scalp (n=8). The RNA source kit depended on sample type: the PAXgene miRNA kit for fixed scalp, the miRNeasy kit for PBMCs, and the RNeasy kit for mouse skin. Amplification of TCRbeta CDR3 regions was done by immunoSEQ multiplex PCR using 35 Vbeta forward primers and 13 Jbeta reverse primers. Beyond this particular receptor, the publication reports: Unlike mouse skin, where gammadelta T cells dominate, normal human skin contains resident alphabeta T cells that get sequenced too, which complicates analysis of the scalp TCR repertoire. Many expanded lesional clones were found to persist in scalp and blood during tofacitinib treatment, and relapse after treatment cessation may be partly explained by this persistence. Lesional scalp, especially in alopecia totalis/universalis, showed higher clonality and more expanded CD8+ clones than normal scalp, suggesting antigenic drive. With tofacitinib, both scalp clonality and the number of expanded CD8+ clones among the top 100 scalp clones went down significantly. TCR sequences shared between patients were less clear than in mice, possibly partly because of HLA diversity in the patient population. Because the treated cohort was small and had only one nonresponder, larger studies are needed to examine links between baseline CD8+ expansion and response.

The time point tag for this specimen amounts to: 20 to 30 weeks on oral tofacitinib. According to the study, the label for this sample's treatment or condition signals: oral pan-JAK inhibitor, 5-10 mg twice daily. Lesional scalp punch biopsies and peripheral blood were collected from alopecia areata patients. After PBMCs were isolated by density centrifugation and stained for CD3, CD4 and CD8, a FACSAria was used to sort CD4+ and CD8+ T cells. Material: CD8+ T cells sorted from blood, obtained at week 24, from a patient treated with tofacitinib. The clonotype was recovered from a human donor with alopecia areata. In this chain, TRBV9 is recombined with TRBJ1-6; the D gene is unclear. The nucleotide sequence is TGTGCCAGCAGCGTGGGTAATTCACCCCTCCACTTT. It is translated as CASSVGNSPLHF. Joined to the reference TRBV9 and TRBJ1-6 proteins, this CDR3 gives the full variable domain: DSGVTQTPKHLITATGQRVTLRCSPRSGDLSVYWYQQSLDQGLQFLIQYYNGEERAKGNILERFSAQQFPDLHSELNLSSLELGDSALYFCASSVGNSPLHFGNGTRLTVT.